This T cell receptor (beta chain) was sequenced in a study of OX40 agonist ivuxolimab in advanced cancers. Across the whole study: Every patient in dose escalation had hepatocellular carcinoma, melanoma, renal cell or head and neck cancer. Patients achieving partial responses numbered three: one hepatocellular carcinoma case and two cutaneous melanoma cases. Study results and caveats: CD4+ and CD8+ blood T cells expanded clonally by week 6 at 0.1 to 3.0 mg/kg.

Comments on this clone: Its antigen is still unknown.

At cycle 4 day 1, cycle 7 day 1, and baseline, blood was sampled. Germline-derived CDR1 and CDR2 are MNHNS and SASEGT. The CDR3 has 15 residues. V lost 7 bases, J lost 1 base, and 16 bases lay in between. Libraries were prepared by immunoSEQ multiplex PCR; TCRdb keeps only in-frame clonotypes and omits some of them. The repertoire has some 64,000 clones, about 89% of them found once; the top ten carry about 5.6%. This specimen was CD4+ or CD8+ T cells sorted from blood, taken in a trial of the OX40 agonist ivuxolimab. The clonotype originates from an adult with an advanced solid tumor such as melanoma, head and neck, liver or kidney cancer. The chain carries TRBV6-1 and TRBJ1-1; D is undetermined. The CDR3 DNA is TGTGCCAGCAAGCCGATAGGGCAATCGAACACTGAAGCTTTCTTT. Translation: CASKPIGQSNTEAFF.